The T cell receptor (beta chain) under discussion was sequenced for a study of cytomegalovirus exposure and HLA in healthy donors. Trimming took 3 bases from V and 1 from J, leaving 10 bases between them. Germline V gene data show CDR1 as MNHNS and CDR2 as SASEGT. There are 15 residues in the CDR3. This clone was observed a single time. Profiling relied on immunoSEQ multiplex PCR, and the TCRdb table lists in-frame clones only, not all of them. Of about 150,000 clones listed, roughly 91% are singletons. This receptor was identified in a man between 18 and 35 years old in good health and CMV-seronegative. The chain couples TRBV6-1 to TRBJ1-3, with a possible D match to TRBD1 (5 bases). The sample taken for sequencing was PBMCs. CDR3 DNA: TGTGCCAGCAGTGACCACAGGTTTTCTGGAAACACCATATATTTT. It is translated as CASSDHRFSGNTIYF.